This T cell receptor beta chain is from a study of cytomegalovirus exposure and HLA in healthy donors. The study's findings and limits: Reports state that TCR beta sequences accurately predicted most subjects' HLA-A and HLA-B alleles.

Primers: 60 Vbeta forward and 13 Jbeta reverse. Produced via immunoSEQ multiplex PCR; TCRdb's table is partial and in-frame only. The sample holds over 150,000 clones, about 70% seen once. CDR1 SGDLS and CDR2 YYNGEE come from the germline V gene. Deletions cut 4 bases from V and 4 bases from J, with 11 bases between. This CDR3 has 13 residues. The table lists this clone with a few counts. Its matching antigen is unknown. The TCR originated in a man between 18 and 35 years old in good health and CMV-seronegative. Sequenced sample: PBMCs. This chain joins TRBV9 and TRBJ2-5; D is unresolved. CDR3 bases: TGTGCCAGCAGCCCCCTCCGGTCAGAGACCCAGTACTTC. Translating it yields CASSPLRSETQYF.